This T cell receptor beta chain derives from a study of CD8+CD57+ T cells in acquired aplastic anemia. Study-wide context: Sorting CD4+ and CD8+ cells gave DNA averaging roughly 3.2 ug.

Those patients picked for sequencing had displayed CD8+CD57+ cell expansion on flow cytometry. By the time of blood sampling, patients had still received no therapy. The CDR3 sequence is 16 residues long. Trimming removed 0 bases from V and 2 bases from J; junction bases left unmatched: 5. General study findings and limits: Comparison of patients with controls identified twenty-nine shared CD8+ CDR3 sequences. Any difference that existed in CD8+ Simpson's diversity between patients and controls was not significant.

About this clonotype itself: Antigen: not known.

CDR3 and TCR beta VDJ profiling relied on a genomic DNA template. One entry per CDR3 protein, called by TCRdb with MiXCR from the reads. The sample consists of about 190,000 distinct CDR3 sequences, 48% of them appearing once. This TCR came from a human donor with aplastic anemia. V is TRBV12-3 or TRBV12-4 and J is TRBJ2-5; 8 positions match TRBD2. Sequencing was performed on sorted CD4+, CD8+, or CD8+CD57+ T cells (not recorded which) from PBMCs. The CDR3 reads CASSLARIAGQETQYF. The CDR3 region has the DNA TGTGCCAGCAGTTTAGCGCGGATAGCGGGACAAGAGACCCAGTACTTC.